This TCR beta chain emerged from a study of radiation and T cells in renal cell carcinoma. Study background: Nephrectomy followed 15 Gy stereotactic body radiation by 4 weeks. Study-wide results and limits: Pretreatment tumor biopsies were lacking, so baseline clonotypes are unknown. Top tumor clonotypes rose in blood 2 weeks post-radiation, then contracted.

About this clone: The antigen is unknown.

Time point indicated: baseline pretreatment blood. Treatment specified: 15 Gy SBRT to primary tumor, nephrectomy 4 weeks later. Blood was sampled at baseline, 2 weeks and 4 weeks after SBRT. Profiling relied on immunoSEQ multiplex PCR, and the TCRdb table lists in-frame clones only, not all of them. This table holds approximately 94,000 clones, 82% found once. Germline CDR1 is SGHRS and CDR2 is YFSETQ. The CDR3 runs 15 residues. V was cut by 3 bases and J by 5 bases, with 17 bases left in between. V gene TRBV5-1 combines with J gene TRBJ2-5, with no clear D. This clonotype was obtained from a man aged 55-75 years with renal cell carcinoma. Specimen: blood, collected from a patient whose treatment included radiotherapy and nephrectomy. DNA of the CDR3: TGCGCCAGCAGCTCCGGCCCAGGTGAATGGGAGACCCAGTACTTC. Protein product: CASSSGPGEWETQYF. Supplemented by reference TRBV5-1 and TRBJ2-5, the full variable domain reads KAGVTQTPRYLIKTRGQQVTLSCSPISGHRSVSWYQQTPGQGLQFLFEYFSETQRNKGNFPGRFSGRQFSNSRSEMNVSTLELGDSALYLCASSSGPGEWETQYFGPGTRLLVL.